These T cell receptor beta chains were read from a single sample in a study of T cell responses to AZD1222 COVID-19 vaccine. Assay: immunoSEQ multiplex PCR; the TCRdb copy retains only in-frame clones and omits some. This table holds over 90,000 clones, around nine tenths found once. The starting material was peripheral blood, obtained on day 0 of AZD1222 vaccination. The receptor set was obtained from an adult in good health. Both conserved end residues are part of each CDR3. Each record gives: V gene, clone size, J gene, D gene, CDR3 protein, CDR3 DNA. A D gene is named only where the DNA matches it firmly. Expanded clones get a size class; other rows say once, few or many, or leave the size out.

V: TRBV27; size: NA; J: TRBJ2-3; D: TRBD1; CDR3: CASSPGTGGGDTQYF; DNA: TGTGCCAGCAGCCCCGGGACAGGGGGTGGAGATACGCAGTATTTT
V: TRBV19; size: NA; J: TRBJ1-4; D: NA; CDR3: CASGGSATNEKLFF; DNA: TGTGCCAGTGGGGGCTCTGCAACTAATGAAAAACTGTTTTTT
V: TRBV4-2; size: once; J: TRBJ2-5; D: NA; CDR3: CASSQVPGGETQYF; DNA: TGTGCCAGCAGCCAAGTCCCCGGTGGGGAGACCCAGTACTTC
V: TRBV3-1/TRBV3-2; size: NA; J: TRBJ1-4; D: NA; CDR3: CASSQDSALSLKLFF; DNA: TGTGCCAGCAGCCAAGATTCGGCCCTTAGTCTAAAACTGTTTTTT
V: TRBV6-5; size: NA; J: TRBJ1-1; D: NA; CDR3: CASSYGGGDTEAFF; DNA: TGTGCCAGCAGTTACGGAGGGGGGGACACTGAAGCTTTCTTT
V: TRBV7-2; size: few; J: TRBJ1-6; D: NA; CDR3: CASSFATGLGSPLHF; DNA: TGTGCCAGCAGCTTCGCAACAGGCCTTGGTTCACCCCTCCACTTT
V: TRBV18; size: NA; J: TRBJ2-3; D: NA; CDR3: CASSPTASTDTQYF; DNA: TGTGCCAGCTCACCGACGGCTAGCACAGATACGCAGTATTTT
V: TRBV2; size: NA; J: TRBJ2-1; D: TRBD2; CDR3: CASSERLAGVMFF; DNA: TGTGCCAGCAGTGAAAGGCTAGCGGGGGTTATGTTCTTC
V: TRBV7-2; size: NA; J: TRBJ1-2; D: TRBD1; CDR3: CASSSSGQGRGYTF; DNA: TGTGCCAGCAGCTCCTCGGGACAGGGTCGGGGCTACACCTTC
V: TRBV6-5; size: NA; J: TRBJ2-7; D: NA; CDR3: CASSSPVSYEQYF; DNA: TGTGCCAGCAGTTCCCCTGTTTCCTACGAGCAGTACTTC
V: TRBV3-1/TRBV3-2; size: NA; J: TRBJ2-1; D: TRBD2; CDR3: CASSPFGLAGDNEQFF; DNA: TGTGCCAGCAGCCCTTTTGGACTAGCGGGAGACAATGAGCAGTTCTTC
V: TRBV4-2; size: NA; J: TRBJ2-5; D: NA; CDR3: CASSQDVVETQYF; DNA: TGTGCCAGCAGCCAAGATGTGGTGGAGACCCAGTACTTC
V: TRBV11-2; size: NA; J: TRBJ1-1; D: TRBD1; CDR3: CASNPATGYTEAFF; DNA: TGTGCCAGCAACCCAGCGACAGGGTACACTGAAGCTTTCTTT
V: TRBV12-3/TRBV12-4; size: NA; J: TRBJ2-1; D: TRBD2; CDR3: CASSLSGGPKFF; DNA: TGTGCCAGCAGTTTATCGGGGGGTCCCAAGTTCTTC
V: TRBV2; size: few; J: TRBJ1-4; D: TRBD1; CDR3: CASSETGATNEKLFF; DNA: TGTGCCAGCAGTGAAACAGGGGCAACTAATGAAAAACTGTTTTTT
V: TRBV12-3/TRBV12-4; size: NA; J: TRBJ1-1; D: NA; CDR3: CASVLSTNTEAFF; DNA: TGTGCCAGTGTACTATCAACGAACACTGAAGCTTTCTTT
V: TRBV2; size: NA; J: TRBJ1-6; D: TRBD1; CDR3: CASSLTGDNSPLHF; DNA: TGTGCCAGCAGTCTGACAGGGGATAATTCACCCCTCCACTTT
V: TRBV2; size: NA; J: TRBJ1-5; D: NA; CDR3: CASGDFRDNDNQPQHF; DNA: TGTGCCAGCGGGGACTTCCGGGACAATGACAATCAGCCCCAGCATTTT
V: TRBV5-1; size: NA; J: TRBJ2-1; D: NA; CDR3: CASSRNEWEQFF; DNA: TGCGCCAGCAGCCGCAATGAGTGGGAGCAGTTCTTC
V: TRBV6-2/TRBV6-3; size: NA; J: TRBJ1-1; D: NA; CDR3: CASSYHRQLGGNTEAFF; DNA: TGTGCCAGCAGTTACCATAGACAGCTCGGGGGGAACACTGAAGCTTTCTTT
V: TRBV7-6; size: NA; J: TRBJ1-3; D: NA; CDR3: CASSLEVMGISGNTIYF; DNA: TGTGCCAGCAGCTTAGAGGTGATGGGTATTTCTGGAAACACCATATATTTT
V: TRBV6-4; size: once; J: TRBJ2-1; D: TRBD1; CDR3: CASSQGALNEQFF; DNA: TGTGCCAGCAGCCAGGGGGCGCTAAATGAGCAGTTCTTC
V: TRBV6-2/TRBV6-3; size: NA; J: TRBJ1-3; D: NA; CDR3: CASSVLGNTIYF; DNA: TGTGCCAGCAGTGTCCTTGGAAACACCATATATTTT
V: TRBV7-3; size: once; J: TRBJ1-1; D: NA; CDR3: CASSLFSGADTEAFF; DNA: TGTGCCAGCAGCTTATTTTCTGGGGCGGACACTGAAGCTTTCTTT
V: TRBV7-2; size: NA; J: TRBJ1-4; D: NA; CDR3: CASSLAENEKLFF; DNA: TGTGCCAGCAGCTTAGCAGAGAATGAAAAACTGTTTTTT
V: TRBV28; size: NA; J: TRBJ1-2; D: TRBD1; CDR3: CASSLYQPGQGADGYTF; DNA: TGTGCCAGCAGTCTATACCAACCGGGACAGGGGGCTGATGGCTACACCTTC
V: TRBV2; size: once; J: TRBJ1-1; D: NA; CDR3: CASTTGLQTEAFF; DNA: TGTGCCAGCACCACAGGGTTACAGACTGAAGCTTTCTTT
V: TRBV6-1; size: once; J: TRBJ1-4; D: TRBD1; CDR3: CASSGRDRGEGEKLFF; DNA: TGTGCCAGCAGTGGCCGGGACAGGGGGGAAGGGGAAAAACTGTTTTTT
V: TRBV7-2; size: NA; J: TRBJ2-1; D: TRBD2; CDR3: CASSLDRTSLFF; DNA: TGTGCCAGCAGCTTAGATCGGACTAGTCTGTTCTTC
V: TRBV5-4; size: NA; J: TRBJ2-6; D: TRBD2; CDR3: CASSLANQRGSSGANVLTF; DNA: TGTGCCAGCAGCTTGGCCAACCAGCGGGGGAGCTCTGGGGCCAACGTCCTGACTTTC
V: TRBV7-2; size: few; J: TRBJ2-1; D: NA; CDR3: CASSLSSLNEQFF; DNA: TGTGCCAGCAGCTTAAGCTCCCTCAATGAGCAGTTCTTC
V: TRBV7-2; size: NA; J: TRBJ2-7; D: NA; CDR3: CASSPSLLSYEQYF; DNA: TGTGCCAGCAGCCCCAGTCTACTCTCCTACGAGCAGTACTTC
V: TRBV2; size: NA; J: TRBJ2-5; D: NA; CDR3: CATVPAGQETQYF; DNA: TGTGCCACCGTGCCGGCGGGACAAGAGACCCAGTACTTC
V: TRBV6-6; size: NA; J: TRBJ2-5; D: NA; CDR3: CASSYAQETQYF; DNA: TGTGCCAGCAGTTACGCCCAAGAGACCCAGTACTTC
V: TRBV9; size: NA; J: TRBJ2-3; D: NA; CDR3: CASSVRSGTTSTDTQYF; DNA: TGTGCCAGCAGCGTACGGTCTGGGACCACTTCCACAGATACGCAGTATTTT
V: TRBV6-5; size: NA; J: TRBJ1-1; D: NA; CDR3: CASSYSKWSEAFF; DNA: TGTGCCAGCAGTTACTCGAAATGGTCTGAAGCTTTCTTT
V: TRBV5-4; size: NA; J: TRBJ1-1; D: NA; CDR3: CASSYWDPKTEAFF; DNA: TGTGCCAGCAGTTATTGGGACCCCAAGACCGAAGCTTTCTTT
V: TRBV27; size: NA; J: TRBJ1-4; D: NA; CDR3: CASSLRQATYEKLFF; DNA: TGTGCCAGCAGTTTACGACAGGCGACGTATGAAAAACTGTTTTTT
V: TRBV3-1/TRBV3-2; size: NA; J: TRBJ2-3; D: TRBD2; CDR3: CASRSSGGAGTTQYF; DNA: TGTGCCAGCAGGTCTAGCGGGGGGGCGGGTACTACGCAGTATTTT
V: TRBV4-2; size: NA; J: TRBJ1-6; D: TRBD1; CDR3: CASSPTRDSNSPLHF; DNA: TGTGCCAGCAGCCCGACCCGGGACAGTAATTCACCCCTCCACTTT
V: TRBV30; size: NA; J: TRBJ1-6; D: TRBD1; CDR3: CAWSEGQGTVSPLHF; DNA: TGTGCCTGGAGTGAGGGACAGGGAACGGTTTCACCCCTCCACTTT